This T cell receptor (beta chain) originates from a study of regulatory T cells in long-lasting Graves disease. Arm-PCR with iRepertoire HTBI primers amplified the CDR3 regions for these TCR beta libraries. TCRdb passed the multiplex PCR reads through MiXCR, listing each CDR3 protein once. Seen here are about 470,000 distinct CDR3 sequences, 14% to 15% observed once, and the top ten hold over 15%. Regarding time point: newly diagnosed GD, antithyroid drugs for less than 3 months. Making the TCR library involved RNA that had been extracted from PBMCs. This CDR3 contains 12 residues. Germline V lookup: CDR1 DFQATT, CDR2 SNEGSKA (reference sequence). V was cut by 5 bases and J by 5 bases, with 13 bases left in between. The sample also formed part of further work on T cells in Graves' hyperthyroidism and ophthalmopathy.

Sequenced here: peripheral blood mononuclear cells (PBMCs), sampled at new diagnosis, from a patient treated with antithyroid drugs. The TCR originated in a woman aged 30 to 39 with Graves disease. This sequence joins TRBV20-1 and TRBJ2-7; D might be TRBD1 or TRBD2, each matching 5 bases. The DNA of the CDR3 is TGCAGTGCTGGGGGTACGCTGGACGAGCAGTACTTC. Translating gives CSAGGTLDEQYF.